What follows is one T cell receptor beta chain and its context. The antigen remains unidentified. Germline CDR1 and CDR2: KGHDR and SFDVKD. The CDR3 consists of 15 residues. Unmatched junction bases numbered 3, after V lost 2 bases and J lost 5 bases. This sample is drawn from a study of T-cell memory formation after mild COVID-19. Study-level background: For the most part, TCR clusters were specific to one donor.

Amplification by 5'RACE using constant-segment primers produced TCR alpha and TCR beta cDNA libraries that carried sample barcodes and UMIs. MiXCR, applied by TCRdb to the 5' RACE reads, yields one record per CDR3 protein. The sample consists of about 470,000 distinct CDR3 sequences, nearly 25% of them appearing once. General study findings and limits: Contracting clones localized mainly to CM and EM when CD4+ and mainly to EMRA when CD8+. Clones contracting over day 15 to 85 were CD4/CD8 balanced, with later expanders leaning CD4+.

This clonotype was obtained from an adult woman who had mild COVID-19 (a few samples of this study predate the infection). Cell type and time point are not known. The sequencing input was PBMCs or a T cell subset sorted from them (not recorded which). The rearrangement joins TRBV24-1 to TRBJ2-5; 11 bases fit TRBD1. In DNA form, the CDR3 reads TGTGCCACCAGTGATTGGACAGGGGGCGGGGAGACCCAGTACTTC. It codes for CATSDWTGGGETQYF.